What follows describes a single T cell receptor (beta chain). This entry belongs to a study of immune evolution from preneoplasia to lung adenocarcinoma. Clones were read by immunoSEQ multiplex PCR, and TCRdb kept only the in-frame ones, dropping some. The table has thousands of clones, over 75% seen once. CDR1 SGHRS and CDR2 YFSETQ come from the germline V gene. The CDR3 is 15 residues long. With V trimmed by 4 bases and J by 5 bases, 11 bases remained unmatched. This sequence joins TRBV5-1 and TRBJ2-7; 8 nucleotides align to TRBD1. This receptor was identified in an older person with lung adenocarcinoma. Input material: FFPE adjacent normal lung tissue. The CDR3 reads CASSPVGQGPHEQYF. DNA for the CDR3: TGCGCCAGCAGCCCCGTCGGACAGGGCCCCCACGAGCAGTACTTC.